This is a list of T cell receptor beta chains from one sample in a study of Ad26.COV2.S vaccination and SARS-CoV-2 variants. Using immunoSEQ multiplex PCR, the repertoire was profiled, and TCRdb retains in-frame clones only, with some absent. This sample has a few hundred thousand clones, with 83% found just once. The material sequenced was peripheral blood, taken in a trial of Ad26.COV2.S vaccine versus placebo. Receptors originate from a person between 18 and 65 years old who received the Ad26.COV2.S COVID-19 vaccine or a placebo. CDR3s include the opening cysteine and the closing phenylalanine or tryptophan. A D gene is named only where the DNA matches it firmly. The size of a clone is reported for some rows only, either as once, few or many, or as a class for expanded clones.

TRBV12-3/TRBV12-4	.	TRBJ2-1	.	CASGGNSYNEQFF	TGTGCCAGCGGGGGTAACTCCTACAATGAGCAGTTCTTC
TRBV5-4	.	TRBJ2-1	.	CASSFEPSSSYNEQFF	TGTGCCAGCAGCTTCGAGCCGTCCAGCTCCTACAATGAGCAGTTCTTC
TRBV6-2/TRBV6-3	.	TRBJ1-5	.	CASSYSGGGQPQHF	TGTGCCAGCAGTTACTCCGGGGGCGGTCAGCCCCAGCATTTT
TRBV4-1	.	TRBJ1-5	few	CASSQDRGPWLPQHF	TGCGCCAGCAGCCAAGACAGGGGCCCCTGGTTGCCCCAGCATTTT
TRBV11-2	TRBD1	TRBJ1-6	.	CASSPGPGTGNSPLHF	TGTGCCAGCAGCCCCGGACCCGGGACAGGAAATTCACCCCTCCACTTT
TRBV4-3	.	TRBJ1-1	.	CASSTVWGGRNTEAFF	TGCGCCAGCAGCACCGTTTGGGGGGGAAGGAACACTGAAGCTTTCTTT
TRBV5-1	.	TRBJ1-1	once	CASTLGPGVNTEAFF	TGCGCCAGCACCCTTGGACCGGGTGTGAACACTGAAGCTTTCTTT
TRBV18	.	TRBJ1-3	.	CASSPVSGSGNTIYF	TGTGCCAGCTCACCAGTTTCCGGCTCTGGAAACACCATATATTTT
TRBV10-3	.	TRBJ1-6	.	CAISESGRSNSPLHF	TGTGCCATCAGTGAGTCGGGACGGAGTAATTCACCCCTCCACTTT
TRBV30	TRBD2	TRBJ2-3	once	CAWSGGSGTDTQYF	TGTGCCTGGAGTGGCGGGAGTGGGACAGATACGCAGTATTTT
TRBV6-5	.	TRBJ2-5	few	CASTPGRGRGETQYF	TGTGCCAGCACTCCGGGACGGGGGCGCGGGGAGACCCAGTACTTC
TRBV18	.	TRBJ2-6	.	CASSPGTPTSGANVLTF	TGTGCCAGCTCACCAGGGACACCAACCTCTGGGGCCAACGTCCTGACTTTC
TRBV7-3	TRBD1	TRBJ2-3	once	CASSLRGQTDTQYF	TGTGCCAGCAGCTTAAGGGGACAGACAGATACGCAGTATTTT
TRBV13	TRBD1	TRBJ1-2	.	CASKPGQKNYNYGYTF	TGTGCCAGCAAGCCGGGACAGAAGAATTATAACTATGGCTACACCTTC
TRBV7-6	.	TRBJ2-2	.	CASSLEEVYTGELFF	TGTGCCAGCAGCTTAGAGGAGGTCTACACCGGGGAGCTGTTTTTT
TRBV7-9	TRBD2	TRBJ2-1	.	CASSPRRAGVIEQFF	TGTGCCAGCAGCCCCAGACGGGCGGGAGTTATTGAGCAGTTCTTC